The clone carrying this T cell receptor beta chain was counted only a few times. Its antigen is not identified. Template switching added a universal primer site, and cDNA bore unique molecular identifiers. TCRdb independently ran MiXCR on the 5' RACE reads; one entry per CDR3 protein. The sample includes about 280,000 distinct CDR3 sequences, 8% to 9% of them seen just once. These data belong to a study of identical twins. Findings and caveats of the study: Models underestimated how often monozygotic twins shared out-of-frame TCR alpha. For zero-insertion analyses, partial confounding could come from invariant MAIT and iNKT cells. Beta out-of-frame sequences displayed a weaker excess of sharing between twins.

Between the trimmed V and J ends, which lost 2 bases and 4 bases, there was a span of 13 bases. CDR1 and CDR2 from the germline V gene are SNHLY and FYNNEI. There are 15 residues in the CDR3. The sample also formed part of further work on yellow fever vaccine responses in identical twins.

This clonotype originated in a woman younger than 35 in good health. The chain carries TRBV2 and TRBJ2-3; D is unclear. The sample comprised memory (CD45RO+) T cells sorted from blood. In nucleotides, the CDR3 is TGTGCCAGCAGTGAAACTGGTCTAATTTCAGATACGCAGTATTTT. Its translation: CASSETGLISDTQYF.